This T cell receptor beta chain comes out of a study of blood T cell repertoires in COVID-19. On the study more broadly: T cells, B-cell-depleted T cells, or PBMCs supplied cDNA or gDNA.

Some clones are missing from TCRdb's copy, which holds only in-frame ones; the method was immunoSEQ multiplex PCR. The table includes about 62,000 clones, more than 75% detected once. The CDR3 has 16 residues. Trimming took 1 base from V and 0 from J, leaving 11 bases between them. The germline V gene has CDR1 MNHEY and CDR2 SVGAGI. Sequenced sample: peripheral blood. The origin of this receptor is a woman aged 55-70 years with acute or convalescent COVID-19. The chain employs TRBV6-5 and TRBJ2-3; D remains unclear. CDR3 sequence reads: CASSYYPATSTDTQYF. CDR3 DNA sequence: TGTGCCAGCAGTTACTACCCAGCGACGAGCACAGATACGCAGTATTTT.